A selection of T cell receptor beta chains follows, all from one sample in a study of cytomegalovirus exposure and HLA in healthy donors. Here immunoSEQ multiplex PCR was the method, and the copy in TCRdb shows in-frame clones only, minus some. The sample includes 95,000 to 100,000 clones, roughly a tenth of them seen just once. Sequencing used PBMCs. The source of these receptors is a man aged 45-65 years in good health and CMV-seropositive. The CDR3 runs from the conserved cysteine through the conserved F or W. D genes are given only for firm matches. For some rows the clone size is stated as once, few or many, or as a class when expanded; others skip it.

clone size | J gene | V gene | D gene | CDR3 protein | CDR3 DNA
- | TRBJ1-1 | TRBV5-1 | TRBD1 | CASSWGTAEAFF | TGCGCCAGCAGCTGGGGGACAGCTGAAGCTTTCTTT
- | TRBJ2-7 | TRBV10-3 | TRBD2 | CAISPGLASYEQYF | TGTGCCATCAGCCCGGGACTAGCGTCCTACGAGCAGTACTTC
few | TRBJ1-1 | TRBV10-3 | - | CAISESTTQLNTEAFF | TGTGCCATCAGTGAGTCGACTACCCAGTTGAACACTGAAGCTTTCTTT
few | TRBJ2-3 | TRBV6-1 | - | CASNGRGWTDTQYF | TGTGCCAGCAATGGTCGGGGTTGGACAGATACGCAGTATTTT
few | TRBJ2-7 | TRBV6-5 | TRBD2 | CASSPTGTNFYEQYF | TGTGCCAGCAGTCCAACCGGGACTAACTTCTACGAGCAGTACTTC
few | TRBJ1-2 | TRBV19 | TRBD1 | CASSWGTGSEYGYTF | TGTGCCAGTAGTTGGGGGACAGGGTCGGAGTACGGCTACACCTTC
many | TRBJ2-1 | TRBV14 | TRBD2 | CASSRPGLAGPYNEQFF | TGTGCCAGCAGCCGGCCGGGACTAGCGGGCCCCTACAATGAGCAGTTCTTC
- | TRBJ2-5 | TRBV7-7 | - | CASSLRGGETQYF | TGTGCTAGCAGCTTAAGGGGGGGGGAGACCCAGTACTTC
- | TRBJ2-2 | TRBV27 | TRBD2 | CASSLGTSGTGELFF | TGTGCCAGCAGTCTCGGGACTAGCGGCACCGGGGAGCTGTTTTTT
- | TRBJ2-1 | TRBV6-1 | TRBD2 | CASSEARGRTSNEQFF | TGTGCCAGCAGTGAAGCGCGCGGGAGGACCAGCAATGAGCAGTTCTTC
- | TRBJ2-2 | TRBV6-5 | - | CASSPGTLNTGELFF | TGTGCCAGCAGCCCCGGGACATTGAACACCGGGGAGCTGTTTTTT
many | TRBJ1-5 | TRBV28 | - | CASSSPGGGKTQHF | TGTGCCAGCAGCTCCCCTGGGGGAGGGAAGACCCAGCATTTT
- | TRBJ2-6 | TRBV28 | - | CASSLSTNRAGANVLTF | TGTGCCAGCAGTTTATCCACGAACCGGGCTGGGGCCAACGTCCTGACTTTC
- | TRBJ1-4 | TRBV6-1 | TRBD1 | CASSERQGREKLFF | TGTGCCAGCAGTGAAAGACAGGGGAGAGAAAAACTGTTTTTT
few | TRBJ2-7 | TRBV30 | - | CAWSGGLGYEQYF | TGTGCCTGGAGTGGGGGGCTAGGATACGAGCAGTACTTC
few | TRBJ2-3 | TRBV18 | TRBD2 | CASSFSSGRAADTQYF | TGTGCCAGCTCGTTTTCTAGCGGGAGGGCAGCGGATACGCAGTATTTT
few | TRBJ2-7 | TRBV28 | - | CASSLGAWEQYF | TGTGCCAGCAGTTTAGGGGCCTGGGAGCAGTACTTC
few | TRBJ1-2 | TRBV7-2 | - | CASSRDSTYGYTF | TGTGCCAGCAGCCGTGACAGTACCTATGGCTACACCTTC
- | TRBJ1-1 | TRBV5-6 | - | CASSSRVGRGRLGAFF | TGTGCCAGCAGCTCCAGGGTCGGCAGGGGCAGACTGGGGGCTTTCTTT
- | TRBJ2-5 | TRBV2 | - | CASSDGLQETQYF | TGTGCCAGCAGTGACGGATTACAGGAGACCCAGTACTTC
few | TRBJ1-1 | TRBV6-5 | - | CASSYSLMAATEAFF | TGTGCCAGCAGTTACTCTCTCATGGCGGCTACTGAAGCTTTCTTT
- | TRBJ2-3 | TRBV28 | - | CASTQGNVNTQYF | TGTGCCAGCACCCAGGGTAATGTAAATACGCAGTATTTT
- | TRBJ2-2 | TRBV6-5 | - | CASSYSALYTGELFF | TGTGCCAGCAGTTACTCAGCACTATACACCGGGGAGCTGTTTTTT